The 27 T cell receptor beta chains presented below share a single source sample, sequenced in a study of T cell responses to AZD1222 COVID-19 vaccine. Method: immunoSEQ multiplex PCR; TCRdb's copy keeps in-frame clones and lacks some. There are 56,000 or so clones in the sample; approximately 88% occur only once, and approximately 14% lies in the top ten. The specimen comprised peripheral blood, sampled on day 0 of AZD1222 vaccination. The receptors here all came from an adult in good health.

DNA of the CDR3: TGTGCCTGGAGTGACCGAACCGGGCCCCAGCATTTT. Protein: CAWSDRTGPQHF. The V call is TRBV30, the J call TRBJ1-5; D gene ambiguous. The CDR3 extends over 12 amino acids. V was shortened by 1 base and J by 9 bases, with 10 bases between the two germline ends. Germline V gene sequence: CDR1 GTSNPN, CDR2 SVGIG (reference sequence).

The chain employs TRBV6-5 and TRBJ1-5; 7 bases are shared with TRBD1. Germline-derived CDR1 and CDR2 are MNHEY and SVGAGI. The CDR3 is 13 amino acids. V trimming: 5 bases; J trimming: 7 bases; junction bases outside the gene matches: 5. CDR3 bases: TGTGCCAGCAGTAGGACAGGCGGGCAGCCCCAGCATTTT. Encoded protein: CASSRTGGQPQHF.

CDR3 in amino acids: CASSPIPGTSGNTGELFF. In DNA, the CDR3 is TGCGCCAGCAGCCCCATTCCCGGGACTAGCGGAAACACCGGGGAGCTGTTTTTT. The V call is TRBV5-1, the J call TRBJ2-2, with TRBD2 matching over 11 bases. The CDR3 is 18 amino acids. J gave up 2 bases and V 4 bases, and 10 bases lay outside the gene matches. The germline gives CDR1 SGHRS, CDR2 YFSETQ. Variable domain in full (rest from reference TRBV5-1 and TRBJ2-2): KAGVTQTPRYLIKTRGQQVTLSCSPISGHRSVSWYQQTPGQGLQFLFEYFSETQRNKGNFPGRFSGRQFSNSRSEMNVSTLELGDSALYLCASSPIPGTSGNTGELFFGEGSRLTVL.

The CDR3 region has the DNA TGTGCCAGCAGCTTCGTGGGACAAAATAATTCACCCCTCCACTTT. This encodes CASSFVGQNNSPLHF. The rearrangement links TRBV5-4 to TRBJ1-6; tentatively, D is TRBD1 (6 bases). The germline V and J ends were trimmed by 2 bases and 5 bases, with 11 bases remaining between them. Germline CDR1 and CDR2: SGHNT and YYREEE (reference sequence). CDR3 length equals 15 residues.

This clone occurred once. V usage is TRBV4-1 and J usage is TRBJ2-3, with 8 positions matching TRBD2. The germline V gene has CDR1 MGHRA and CDR2 YSYEKL. Trimming at V came to 3 bases and at J to 5 bases, leaving 4 bases not matched to a gene. The CDR3 is 14 amino acids. The CDR3 DNA reads as TGCGCCAGCAGCCACAGCGGGAGAGGAGATACGCAGTATTTT. Translation gives CASSHSGRGDTQYF.

The V gene is TRBV11-1, the J gene TRBJ2-1; TRBD2 aligns across 10 bases. With V trimmed by 8 bases and J by 5 bases, 6 bases remained unmatched. The CDR3 covers 14 residues. CDR1 SGHAT and CDR2 FQDESV come from the germline V gene (reference sequence). The CDR3 loop is CASASGRGNNEQFF. The CDR3 DNA is TGTGCCAGCGCTAGCGGGAGAGGGAACAATGAGCAGTTCTTC.

The chain links TRBV5-1 to TRBJ2-1, with 9 bases that match TRBD2. CDR3 size: 16 residues. Germline V gives CDR1 SGHRS, CDR2 YFSETQ. V shed 0 bases and J 5 bases; nucleotides not matched to a gene: 6. Here the CDR3 reads CASSLAVTSGHNEQFF. The CDR3 bases are TGCGCCAGCAGCTTGGCCGTGACTAGCGGCCACAATGAGCAGTTCTTC.

The rearrangement uses TRBV27 and TRBJ1-1; D gene unclear. V dropped 7 bases and J dropped 0 bases, with 9 bases sitting between them. CDR1 and CDR2 from the germline V gene are MNHEY and SMNVEV (reference sequence). The length of the CDR3 is 13 residues. CDR3 nucleotide sequence: TGTGCCAGCATCGGCGATTTGAACACTGAAGCTTTCTTT. Translation: CASIGDLNTEAFF.

The gene calls are TRBV6-2 or TRBV6-3 and TRBJ2-7; D possibly uses TRBD1 or TRBD2 (5 bases each). Germline values: CDR1 MNHEY, CDR2 SVGEGT. Trimming stripped 0 bases from V and 3 bases from J, with 9 bases between. The CDR3 contains 14 residues. CDR3 sequence reads: CASSYSGEIYEQYF. The CDR3 region has the DNA TGTGCCAGCAGTTACTCGGGGGAAATCTACGAGCAGTACTTC.

The CDR3 region is CASSQELVARIYNEQFF. DNA of the CDR3: TGTGCCAGCAGCCAAGAGTTGGTAGCGAGGATCTACAATGAGCAGTTCTTC. This chain links TRBV3-1 (or the pseudogene TRBV3-2) with TRBJ2-1; D might be TRBD2 (5 bases). Trimming cost V 0 bases and J 3 bases, with 15 bases left between them. This CDR3 region has 17 residues. Germline loops: CDR1 LGHDT, CDR2 YNNKEL (reference sequence).

This sequence joins TRBV29-1 and TRBJ2-1; 9 nucleotides align to TRBD2. Germline V gene lookup returns CDR1 SQVTM and CDR2 ANQGSEA. This CDR3 is built from 15 residues. The J segment lost 2 bases and the V segment lost 4 bases, leaving 6 bases of the junction unmatched. The CDR3: CSVGGGGRAYNEQFF. The CDR3, as DNA: TGCAGCGTTGGGGGAGGCGGGAGGGCCTACAATGAGCAGTTCTTC.

This clone was seen a handful of times. The chain combines TRBV28 with TRBJ1-5; D may be TRBD1 (6 bases). Between the trimmed V and J ends, which lost 6 bases and 2 bases, there was a span of 11 bases. The germline V gene has CDR1 MDHEN and CDR2 SYDVKM. The CDR3 is 14 amino acids. The CDR3 here is CASRERQGNQPQHF. For the CDR3, the DNA is TGTGCCAGCAGGGAGAGACAGGGCAATCAGCCCCAGCATTTT. Variable domain in full (rest from reference TRBV28 and TRBJ1-5): DVKVTQSSRYLVKRTGEKVFLECVQDMDHENMFWYRQDPGLGLRLIYFSYDVKMKEKGDIPEGYSVSREKKERFSLILESASTNQTSMYLCASRERQGNQPQHFGDGTRLSIL.

The V and J genes are TRBV19 and TRBJ2-7; 10 bases are a match to TRBD2. The CDR3 sequence is 15 residues long. The junction had 7 bases not matched to a gene; V was cut back by 5 bases and J by 3 bases. Per the germline V gene, CDR1 is LNHDA and CDR2 is SQIVND (reference sequence). In DNA form, the CDR3 reads TGTGCCAGTAGTCTCCGGGCTAGCGGGAGCTACGAGCAGTACTTC. It codes for CASSLRASGSYEQYF.

V is TRBV21-1 and J is TRBJ1-2; the table calls TRBD1, which could not be checked here. TRBV21-1 is an annotated pseudogene. The CDR3 is 12 residues long. As DNA, the CDR3 is TGTGCCAGCAGGAAAGATACAGCTGGCTACACCTTC. It specifies CASRKDTAGYTF.

The chain combines TRBV5-1 with TRBJ2-7; TRBD1 matches at 9 bases. CDR1 and CDR2 (germline): SGHRS, YFSETQ. V was pared by 4 bases and J by 5 bases, with 10 bases of the junction left unmatched. This CDR3 is built from 15 residues. This chain's CDR3 is CASSQGQGSINEQYF. CDR3 sequence (DNA): TGCGCCAGCAGCCAGGGACAGGGATCAATCAACGAGCAGTACTTC.

This clone was recorded once. V usage is TRBV5-5 and J usage is TRBJ2-1; D not certain. The CDR3 is 19 residues long. V lost 0 bases, J lost 0 bases, and 19 bases lay in between. Germline assignment: CDR1 SGHKS and CDR2 YYEKEE (reference sequence). CDR3 sequence: CASSLDLVGSSYSYNEQFF. CDR3 DNA: TGTGCCAGCAGCTTGGACCTGGTAGGTAGCTCCTACTCCTACAATGAGCAGTTCTTC.

V is TRBV3-1 (or the pseudogene TRBV3-2) and J is TRBJ2-1; no firm D call. The CDR3 consists of 12 residues. Germline loops: CDR1 LGHDT, CDR2 YNNKEL (reference sequence). V was trimmed by 0 bases and J by 9 bases, leaving 6 bases between them. CDR3 in amino acids: CASSQDRSEQFF. Here the CDR3 DNA reads TGTGCCAGCAGCCAAGATAGGTCTGAGCAGTTCTTC.

This chain links TRBV7-2 with TRBJ2-3; 8 bases are a match to TRBD2. The V and J ends lost 1 base and 3 bases, in that order; junction bases with no gene match: 9. CDR3 size: 17 residues. Germline V gives CDR1 SGHTA, CDR2 FQGNSA. CDR3 nucleotides: TGTGCCAGCAGCTTAGGTTTTGCGGGAGGCGAGACAGATACGCAGTATTTT. Its protein product is CASSLGFAGGETDTQYF.

The chain recombines TRBV24-1 with TRBJ2-7, with 8 bases fitting TRBD1. Trimming at V came to 4 bases and at J to 2 bases, leaving 6 bases not matched to a gene. Germline values: CDR1 KGHDR, CDR2 SFDVKD. The CDR3 totals 15 residues. As DNA, the CDR3 is TGTGCCACCAGTGACCCCAGGGGGCCCCCCTACGAGCAGTACTTC. It is translated as CATSDPRGPPYEQYF.

The V call is TRBV19, the J call TRBJ1-3; D is undetermined. V gave up 5 bases and J gave up 2 bases, with 10 bases separating them. The CDR3 spans 14 residues. From germline, CDR1 is LNHDA and CDR2 SQIVND (reference sequence). Here the CDR3 reads CASSRGFAGNTIYF. DNA of the CDR3: TGTGCCAGTAGTCGCGGTTTTGCTGGAAACACCATATATTTT.

The chain joins TRBV19 to TRBJ1-1, with D possibly matching TRBD1 (6 bases). There are 13 residues in the CDR3. The V gene's germline CDR1 is LNHDA and CDR2 SQIVND (reference sequence). The V end was cut by 5 bases, the J end by 4 bases, with 11 bases between. CDR3 in DNA: TGTGCCAGTAGTCCTACAGGGTTCACTGAAGCTTTCTTT. This encodes CASSPTGFTEAFF.

This chain joins TRBV7-2 and TRBJ2-2; D is possibly TRBD1 (6 bases). There are 16 residues in the CDR3. Trimming stripped 4 bases from V and 3 bases from J, with 15 bases between. Germline lookup yields CDR1 SGHTA and CDR2 FQGNSA. CDR3: CASSSQPGQYTGELFF. CDR3 DNA: TGTGCCAGCAGCTCACAACCTGGACAGTACACCGGGGAGCTGTTTTTT. Using reference TRBV7-2 and TRBJ2-2 for the parts outside the CDR3, the full variable domain is GAGVSQSPSNKVTEKGKDVELRCDPISGHTALYWYRQSLGQGLEFLIYFQGNSAPDKSGLPSDRFSAERTGGSVSTLTIQRTQQEDSAVYLCASSSQPGQYTGELFFGEGSRLTVL.

V gene TRBV7-6 combines with J gene TRBJ2-7; possibly TRBD1 or TRBD2 for D (6 bases each). This CDR3 contains 15 residues. Germline V gene sequence: CDR1 SGHVS, CDR2 FNYEAQ. The ends were cut back, 1 base at V and 2 bases at J, with 12 bases in the middle. The CDR3 loop is CASSLGSGEAYEQYF. The CDR3 DNA reads as TGTGCCAGCAGCTTAGGGTCAGGGGAGGCCTACGAGCAGTACTTC.

The rearrangement uses TRBV11-2 and TRBJ1-2; D is unclear. The CDR3 is made up of 13 amino acids. The V end lost 5 bases, the J end lost 4 bases, and 11 bases lay between the germline ends. The V gene's germline CDR1 is SGHAT and CDR2 FQNNGV. Here the CDR3 reads CASSTPTSYGYTF. The CDR3 DNA sequence: TGTGCCAGCAGCACCCCGACGTCCTATGGCTACACCTTC.

This chain joins TRBV5-6 and TRBJ2-7; the D is unclear. The CDR3 is 15 amino acids. With 1 base removed from V and 4 bases from J, the gap between germline ends came to 15 bases. Germline loops: CDR1 SGHDT, CDR2 YYEEEE. The CDR3 region has the DNA TGTGCCAGCAGCTTGTTGTTGGGGTGGAATTACGAGCAGTACTTC. It codes for CASSLLLGWNYEQYF.

The J gene is TRBJ2-6, the V gene TRBV18; D tentatively fits TRBD1 or TRBD2 (5 bases each). Germline CDR1 reads KGHSH; CDR2 reads LQKENI. The CDR3 extends over 17 amino acids. V lost 6 bases to trimming and J lost 4 bases, with 19 bases between them. The CDR3 here is CASSPDGALGGANVLTF. For the CDR3, the DNA is TGTGCCAGCTCCCCCGACGGGGCTTTGGGAGGGGCCAACGTCCTGACTTTC.

The chain joins TRBV27 to TRBJ1-4; 7 nucleotides match TRBD1. After removal of 2 bases from V and 0 bases from J, the junction contained 3 bases not matched to a gene. Germline V gives CDR1 MNHEY, CDR2 SMNVEV (reference sequence). CDR3 size: 16 residues. This CDR3 reads CASSLHQGATNEKLFF. CDR3 bases: TGTGCCAGCAGTTTACACCAGGGGGCAACTAATGAAAAACTGTTTTTT. Full variable domain (missing parts from reference TRBV27 and TRBJ1-4): EAQVTQNPRYLITVTGKKLTVTCSQNMNHEYMSWYRQDPGLGLRQIYYSMNVEVTDKGDVPEGYKVSRKEKRNFPLILESPSPNQTSLYFCASSLHQGATNEKLFFGSGTQLSVL.